What follows are 26 T cell receptor beta chains derived from one specimen sequenced in a study of radiation and T cells in renal cell carcinoma (dated by TCRdb to about 2020). Library creation used the immunoSEQ multiplex PCR assay. TCRdb obtained this table from immuneACCESS and retained in-frame rearrangements with V and J assigned. These tables miss some clones; where compared with another copy, unresolved V genes account for less than half of the shortfall, and the remainder is unexplained. Here the sample has 87,000 or so clones; 75% to 90% occur a single time. In total, the top ten clones hold over 6% of the sample. Read against the paper, the sample's time point label means: baseline pretreatment blood. The treatment or condition label here, explained by the study, means: 15 Gy SBRT to primary tumor, nephrectomy 4 weeks later. The material sequenced was blood, taken from a patient whose treatment included radiotherapy and nephrectomy. These receptors were obtained from a man aged 50 to 59 with renal cell carcinoma.

This chain links TRBV21-1 with TRBJ2-7; the tabulated D call, TRBD2, remains unverified against the DNA. TRBV21-1 is a pseudogene locus. This CDR3 is 18 amino acids long. CDR3 sequence: CASSVRGTSGPGTYEQYF. The CDR3 nucleotides are TGTGCCAGCAGCGTCCGGGGGACTAGCGGGCCCGGTACCTACGAGCAGTACTTC.

This chain uses TRBV16 with TRBJ1-5; 9 nucleotides match TRBD1. CDR1 and CDR2 (germline): KGHSY, FQNENV. The CDR3 contains 15 residues. Trimming at V came to 0 bases and at J to 5 bases, leaving 2 bases not matched to a gene. The CDR3 DNA reads as TGTGCCAGCAGCCAATCGGGACAGGGCTATCAGCCCCAGCATTTT. Translating it yields CASSQSGQGYQPQHF.

The V call is TRBV6-1, the J call TRBJ2-3; D is ambiguous. Germline V gene lookup returns CDR1 MNHNS and CDR2 SASEGT. The CDR3 consists of 13 residues. V dropped 2 bases and J dropped 3 bases, with 6 bases sitting between them. The CDR3 protein is CASSEILTDTQYF. In DNA, the CDR3 is TGTGCCAGCAGTGAAATACTTACAGATACGCAGTATTTT.

The J gene is TRBJ2-2, the V gene TRBV5-4; 7 positions agree with TRBD2. Germline V gene data show CDR1 as SGHNT and CDR2 as YYREEE (reference sequence). CDR3 size: 18 residues. V lost 0 bases to trimming and J lost 1 base; unmatched junction nucleotides: 9. The DNA for the CDR3 is TGTGCCAGCAGCTTGGCGCCTAGCGGATGGGGGAACACCGGGGAGCTGTTTTTT. Its translation is CASSLAPSGWGNTGELFF.

The V gene is TRBV6-7, the J gene TRBJ2-2; D might be TRBD1 (6 bases). TRBV6-7 is an ORF, and what it does is uncertain. This CDR3 spans 17 amino acids. Trimming left V 5 bases short and J 0 bases short, with 16 bases between. CDR3 protein: CASSLLPQGANTGELFF. The CDR3 DNA reads TGTGCCAGCAGTCTACTCCCACAGGGCGCGAACACCGGGGAGCTGTTTTTT.

The genes are TRBV19 and TRBJ2-1; possible D gene TRBD2, 5 bases. The germline V and J ends were trimmed by 4 bases and 10 bases, with 14 bases remaining between them. The CDR3 consists of 13 residues. Germline loops: CDR1 LNHDA, CDR2 SQIVND (reference sequence). CDR3 sequence (DNA): TGTGCCAGTAGTAGAGGGCGCTCCCGGGAGCAGTTCTTC. This encodes CASSRGRSREQFF.

The V and J genes are TRBV19 and TRBJ2-1; 9 nucleotides match TRBD2. The junction had 4 bases not matched to a gene; V was cut back by 2 bases and J by 2 bases. Germline V lookup: CDR1 LNHDA, CDR2 SQIVND (reference sequence). This CDR3 contains 16 residues. The CDR3 here is CASSIIAGGPYNEQFF. DNA of the CDR3: TGTGCCAGTAGTATAATTGCGGGAGGGCCCTACAATGAGCAGTTCTTC.

The chain joins TRBV4-3 to TRBJ2-4; D remains ambiguous. V lost 0 bases and J 0 bases, leaving 18 bases between the germline ends. The CDR3 covers 19 residues. The germline CDR1 and CDR2 sequences are LGHNA and YSLEER. The CDR3 DNA follows: TGCGCCAGCAGCCAAGATCGTCCGGACCGTGGGATAGCCAAAAACATTCAGTACTTC. Protein sequence: CASSQDRPDRGIAKNIQYF.

The chain links TRBV7-3 to TRBJ2-1; 12 positions agree with TRBD2. The V segment lost 5 bases and the J segment 5 bases; nucleotides outside the gene matches: 4. This CDR3 spans 15 amino acids. Germline V gene sequence: CDR1 SGHTA, CDR2 FQGTGA. CDR3 nucleotide sequence: TGTGCCAGCAGCCTTCGGACTAGCGGGGACAATGAGCAGTTCTTC. Translating gives CASSLRTSGDNEQFF.

This chain connects TRBV7-2 to TRBJ2-1, with D perhaps TRBD2 (6 bases). Trimming stripped 5 bases from V and 4 bases from J, with 15 bases between. This CDR3 is 15 amino acids long. Germline CDR1 reads SGHTA; CDR2 reads FQGNSA. CDR3 amino acids: CASSPGVPQYNEQFF. For the CDR3, the DNA is TGTGCCAGCAGCCCGGGAGTCCCCCAATACAATGAGCAGTTCTTC.

This clone has a single count. The CDR3 DNA sequence: TGTGCCAGCAGGGCAGGACAGGGAGGAGAGACCCAGTACTTC. Amino acid sequence: CASRAGQGGETQYF. The chain couples TRBV6-6 to TRBJ2-5; TRBD1 aligns across 8 bases. The length of the CDR3 is 14 residues. Germline CDR1 MNHNY, CDR2 SVGAGI (reference sequence). V shed 6 bases, J shed 4 bases, and the junction held 7 bases outside the gene matches.

The chain uses TRBV6-6 and TRBJ2-1, with D perhaps TRBD1 (6 bases). V was clipped by 6 bases and J by 6 bases, with 12 bases between them. The CDR3 extends over 13 amino acids. Germline V lookup: CDR1 MNHNY, CDR2 SVGAGI (reference sequence). The chain's CDR3 is CASSGQRSNEQFF. CDR3 sequence (DNA): TGTGCCAGCAGCGGACAGCGTTCCAATGAGCAGTTCTTC.

The chain links TRBV6-6 to TRBJ2-2; 8 nucleotides align to TRBD1. Germline V gene data show CDR1 as MNHNY and CDR2 as SVGAGI (reference sequence). J was trimmed by 4 bases and V by 2 bases; bases with no gene match: 3. The CDR3 extends over 15 amino acids. CDR3: CASSYGQGSTGELFF. The CDR3 bases are TGTGCCAGCAGTTACGGACAGGGAAGCACCGGGGAGCTGTTTTTT.

Here the CDR3 reads CASSEGTGKSANTGELFF. As DNA, the CDR3 is TGTGCCAGCAGTGAAGGGACAGGGAAATCCGCGAACACCGGGGAGCTGTTTTTT. The rearrangement joins TRBV6-1 to TRBJ2-2; 8 bases match TRBD1. This CDR3 region has 18 residues. Trimming took 1 base from V and 0 from J; bases not matched to a gene: 7. Per the germline V gene, CDR1 is MNHNS and CDR2 is SASEGT.

The chain carries TRBV30 and TRBJ1-1; weak D call: TRBD1 (5 bases). Germline V gene sequence: CDR1 GTSNPN, CDR2 SVGIG (reference sequence). This CDR3 contains 13 residues. Trimming removed 1 base from V and 0 bases from J, with 6 bases in between. CDR3 residues: CAWSGGVNTEAFF. The CDR3 nucleotides read TGTGCCTGGAGTGGAGGGGTGAACACTGAAGCTTTCTTT.

V is TRBV9 and J is TRBJ2-3; TRBD2 agrees at 8 bases. After removal of 2 bases from V and 4 bases from J, the junction contained 9 bases not matched to a gene. Germline V gives CDR1 SGDLS, CDR2 YYNGEE. The CDR3 has 16 amino acids. In DNA, the CDR3 is TGTGCCAGCAGCGTCACTCTGGCGGGGGGATCAGATACGCAGTATTTT. Protein sequence: CASSVTLAGGSDTQYF. The variable domain in full, with the rest retrieved from reference TRBV9 and TRBJ2-3, is DSGVTQTPKHLITATGQRVTLRCSPRSGDLSVYWYQQSLDQGLQFLIQYYNGEERAKGNILERFSAQQFPDLHSELNLSSLELGDSALYFCASSVTLAGGSDTQYFGPGTRLTVL.

The chain couples TRBV18 to TRBJ1-5; 7 bases are shared with TRBD1. The CDR3 covers 14 residues. The ends lost 6 bases at V and 9 bases at J; junction bases unmatched: 11. Germline CDR1 and CDR2: KGHSH and LQKENI. CDR3 loop: CASSGTASLAPQHF. The CDR3 DNA follows: TGTGCCAGCTCCGGGACAGCGAGTCTGGCGCCCCAGCATTTT.

The chain employs TRBV27 and TRBJ1-1; perhaps TRBD1 as D (5 bases). V was pared by 11 bases and J by 3 bases, with 16 bases between. This CDR3 is 13 amino acids long. Germline V gives CDR1 MNHEY, CDR2 SMNVEV (reference sequence). CDR3 region: CARQEGSDTEAFF. As DNA, the CDR3 is TGTGCCCGCCAAGAGGGGTCTGACACTGAAGCTTTCTTT.

This chain links TRBV30 with TRBJ2-3; 10 nucleotides align to TRBD1. The CDR3 spans 16 residues. The germline V gene has CDR1 GTSNPN and CDR2 SVGIG (reference sequence). V was pared by 0 bases and J by 2 bases, with 5 bases of the junction left unmatched. DNA of the CDR3: TGTGCCTGGAGTGTACTGGGACAGGGGTTCACAGATACGCAGTATTTT. This translates into CAWSVLGQGFTDTQYF.

The J gene is TRBJ2-5, the V gene TRBV5-1, with 14 bases lining up with TRBD2. CDR1 and CDR2 from the germline V gene are SGHRS and YFSETQ. This CDR3 is 16 amino acids long. Trimming at V came to 2 bases and at J to 4 bases, leaving 4 bases not matched to a gene. CDR3 in amino acids: CASSFRLAGGRETQYF. The CDR3 DNA sequence: TGCGCCAGCAGCTTCCGACTAGCGGGGGGGCGAGAGACCCAGTACTTC.

This clone has just one count. The chain links TRBV2 to TRBJ1-1; no definite D call. The germline V and J ends were trimmed by 7 bases and 5 bases, with 20 bases remaining between them. This CDR3 has 15 amino acids. Germline CDR1 is SNHLY and CDR2 is FYNNEI. For the CDR3, the DNA is TGTGCCAGCATCGTAAATCCCCTCGTTGGAACTGAAGCTTTCTTT. Its protein is CASIVNPLVGTEAFF.

This clone was observed a few times. The rearrangement joins TRBV11-2 to TRBJ1-2; 8 nucleotides align to TRBD1. The CDR3 consists of 13 residues. V lost 5 bases to trimming and J lost 5 bases; unmatched junction nucleotides: 4. Germline assignment: CDR1 SGHAT and CDR2 FQNNGV. Here the CDR3 DNA reads TGTGCCAGCAGCATCGGACAGGGATATGGCTACACCTTC. Amino acid sequence: CASSIGQGYGYTF.

This chain joins TRBV10-1 and TRBJ1-1; no reliable D call. V dropped 0 bases and J dropped 6 bases, with 8 bases sitting between them. The V gene's germline CDR1 is WNHNN and CDR2 SYGVQD (reference sequence). The CDR3 runs 13 residues. The DNA of the CDR3 is TGCGCCAGCAGTGAGTCGATATGGGCTGAAGCTTTCTTT. The encoded protein is CASSESIWAEAFF.

V usage is TRBV7-3 and J usage is TRBJ2-6; D is unresolved. Germline CDR1 reads SGHTA; CDR2 reads FQGTGA. The CDR3 is 15 amino acids. Between the trimmed V and J ends, which lost 4 bases and 0 bases, there was a span of 7 bases. CDR3 sequence reads: CASSSSLSGANVLTF. Written as DNA, the CDR3 is TGTGCCAGCAGCTCTTCCCTCTCTGGGGCCAACGTCCTGACTTTC.

The chain couples TRBV15 to TRBJ2-1, with 10 nucleotides matching TRBD2. V lost 1 base, J lost 7 bases, and 13 bases stayed unmatched. The CDR3 consists of 18 residues. Germline V gives CDR1 LNHNV, CDR2 YYDKDF (reference sequence). As DNA, the CDR3 is TGTGCCACCAGCAGAGGTCCAGCGGGGGGGCCAATCGAGAATGAGCAGTTCTTC. Translating gives CATSRGPAGGPIENEQFF.

The chain couples TRBV7-8 to TRBJ2-1, with D tentatively TRBD2 (6 bases). The V gene's germline CDR1 is SGHVS and CDR2 FQNEAQ. The length of the CDR3 is 15 residues. V dropped 5 bases and J dropped 3 bases, with 14 bases sitting between them. CDR3 DNA: TGTGCCAGCAGCGGGGGAGCGGGTAGCTACAATGAGCAGTTCTTC. Translation: CASSGGAGSYNEQFF.